This T cell receptor (beta chain) was captured by sequencing in a study of CD8 T cells in ankylosing spondylitis. TCRdb independently ran MiXCR on the 5' RACE reads; one entry per CDR3 protein. The data show around 160,000 distinct CDR3 sequences, 11% seen once. Overall study results and limits: Within matched ankylosing spondylitis synovial fluid, disease-linked clones were reportedly significantly enriched.

Points on this clonotype: As yet, its antigen is unknown.

This receptor was identified in a male donor with ankylosing spondylitis or in good health (not recorded which). What was sequenced was blood, either unsorted or a sorted T cell fraction (not recorded which).

DNA of the CDR3: TGTGCCAGCAGTCGTCATACTAGCGGGGGCACAGATACGCAGTATTTT. It translates to CASSRHTSGGTDTQYF. The rearrangement links TRBV6-1 to TRBJ2-3, with 10 bases lining up with TRBD2. The CDR3 spans 16 residues. Looked up from germline, CDR1 is MNHNS and CDR2 is SASEGT. J gave up 1 base and V 5 bases, and 6 bases lay outside the gene matches.